Presented here are 20 T cell receptor beta chains from one specimen sequenced in a study of shared clonotypes between healthy human individuals. The table came from immunoSEQ multiplex PCR; TCRdb's copy has only in-frame clones and leaves some out. Among about 1.5 million clones listed, around 98% were seen once. Input material: naive CD4+ T cells sorted from blood. Subset described: CD45RA+ positively selected. The receptors were gathered from a man aged 30 to 45 in good health.

The chain is built from TRBV19 and TRBJ2-7; maybe TRBD1 (5 bases). In germline, CDR1 is LNHDA, CDR2 SQIVND (reference sequence). The V end lost 7 bases, the J end lost 5 bases, and 21 bases lay between the germline ends. This CDR3 comprises 15 residues. Written as DNA, the CDR3 is TGTGCCAGTAACGACAGACCGGGCCTACCTGACGAGCAGTACTTC. The encoded protein is CASNDRPGLPDEQYF.

The chain uses TRBV6-1 and TRBJ1-1; 7 bases fit TRBD1. Germline CDR1 is MNHNS and CDR2 is SASEGT. The CDR3 totals 13 residues. J lost 1 base, V lost 8 bases, and 4 bases had no gene match. The CDR3 loop reads CASQGVGNTEAFF. The DNA of the CDR3 is TGTGCCAGCCAGGGGGTCGGGAACACTGAAGCTTTCTTT.

This chain uses TRBV28 with TRBJ2-1, with D uncertain. Germline V CDR1 and CDR2: MDHEN, SYDVKM. Deletions cut 6 bases from V and 8 bases from J, with 11 bases between. The CDR3 is made up of 12 amino acids. CDR3 in amino acids: CASSLLGYEQFF. The CDR3 coding sequence is TGTGCCAGCAGCCTTTTGGGGTATGAGCAGTTCTTC.

This sequence joins TRBV5-5 and TRBJ1-5; 7 nucleotides match TRBD1. With 5 bases clipped from V and 3 bases from J, the junction kept 8 bases outside the gene matches. CDR1 is SGHKS, CDR2 YYEKEE, per germline (reference sequence). The CDR3 has 15 residues. The DNA of the CDR3 is TGTGCCAGCAGACCCGGACAGGACCACAATCAGCCCCAGCATTTT. Translation gives CASRPGQDHNQPQHF.

The chain joins TRBV6-6 to TRBJ2-2; 9 bases match TRBD2. CDR1 is MNHNY and CDR2 is SVGAGI in the germline V gene (reference sequence). The length of the CDR3 is 15 residues. With V trimmed by 6 bases and J by 6 bases, 8 bases remained unmatched. CDR3 amino acids: CASRAGGPLPGELFF. In nucleotides, the CDR3 is TGTGCCAGCAGGGCGGGAGGGCCTCTCCCCGGGGAGCTGTTTTTT.

The rearrangement joins TRBV5-1 to TRBJ1-4; TRBD1 is a possible D gene (5 bases). CDR3 length: 14 amino acids. The germline V gene encodes CDR1 SGHRS and CDR2 YFSETQ. Trimming left V 3 bases short and J 8 bases short, with 14 bases between. The CDR3 sequence: CASSSTANAEKLFF. The DNA of the CDR3 is TGCGCCAGCAGCTCGACAGCTAATGCGGAAAAACTGTTTTTT. Full variable domain (missing parts from reference TRBV5-1 and TRBJ1-4): KAGVTQTPRYLIKTRGQQVTLSCSPISGHRSVSWYQQTPGQGLQFLFEYFSETQRNKGNFPGRFSGRQFSNSRSEMNVSTLELGDSALYLCASSSTANAEKLFFGSGTQLSVL.

V and J are TRBV7-8 and TRBJ2-7, with a possible D match to TRBD1 (7 bases). Germline-derived CDR1 and CDR2 are SGHVS and FQNEAQ. Trimming left V 5 bases short and J 9 bases short, with 23 bases between. The CDR3 extends over 15 amino acids. Here the CDR3 reads CASSPGGQGGLRQYF. CDR3 nucleotides: TGTGCCAGCAGCCCAGGTGGGCAGGGGGGCCTTCGGCAGTACTTC.

The chain has TRBV6-5 and TRBJ1-2; D gene unclear. The V end was cut by 6 bases, the J end by 5 bases, with 13 bases between. Looked up from germline, CDR1 is MNHEY and CDR2 is SVGAGI. This CDR3 is 13 amino acids long. The CDR3, as DNA: TGTGCCAGCAGCGCAAATCCGCCTTATGGCTACACCTTC. Amino acid sequence: CASSANPPYGYTF.

The chain carries TRBV27 and TRBJ2-1, with no clear D. CDR3 size: 13 residues. Trimming stripped 1 base from V and 5 bases from J, with 6 bases between. The germline V gene has CDR1 MNHEY and CDR2 SMNVEV (reference sequence). The CDR3 nucleotides read TGTGCCAGCAGTTTATGGCAGAACAATGAGCAGTTCTTC. Translated, it gives CASSLWQNNEQFF.

This chain joins TRBV19 and TRBJ1-3; no firm D call. From germline, CDR1 is LNHDA and CDR2 SQIVND (reference sequence). The CDR3 length is 13 residues. V dropped 7 bases and J dropped 1 base, with 8 bases sitting between them. For the CDR3, the DNA is TGTGCCAGTACGGGGAATTCTGGAAACACCATATATTTT. This gives the protein CASTGNSGNTIYF.

A remark on this clone: The same CDR3 also results from other DNA sequences found in this sample. The chain is built from TRBV2 and TRBJ2-7; D might be TRBD2 (5 bases). Germline values: CDR1 SNHLY, CDR2 FYNNEI. This CDR3 region has 12 residues. The V gene lost 3 bases and the J gene lost 3 bases, with 6 bases spanning the gap. CDR3 coding DNA: TGTGCCAGCAGTGACGAGGGCTACGAGCAGTACTTC. Amino acid sequence: CASSDEGYEQYF.

The gene calls are TRBV19 and TRBJ1-5, with D perhaps matching TRBD1 (5 bases). The V and J ends lost 0 bases and 0 bases respectively, with 15 bases between them. Looked up from germline, CDR1 is LNHDA and CDR2 is SQIVND (reference sequence). The CDR3 sequence is 18 residues long. CDR3: CASSIDYAGLNSNQPQHF. The CDR3 region has the DNA TGTGCCAGTAGTATAGATTATGCGGGACTCAATAGCAATCAGCCCCAGCATTTT.

The chain recombines TRBV25-1 with TRBJ1-4; 8 bases agree with TRBD1. The V gene end was trimmed by 3 bases and the J gene end by 7 bases; junction bases not matched to a gene: 4. Looked up from germline, CDR1 is MGHDK and CDR2 is SYGVNS. The CDR3 spans 14 residues. CDR3 nucleotide sequence: TGTGCCAGCAGTGATACAGGGGGTCGTGAAAAACTGTTTTTT. Translating gives CASSDTGGREKLFF. Full variable domain (outside the CDR3, taken from reference TRBV25-1 and TRBJ1-4): EADIYQTPRYLVIGTGKKITLECSQTMGHDKMYWYQQDPGMELHLIHYSYGVNSTEKGDLSSESTVSRIRTEHFPLTLESARPSHTSQYLCASSDTGGREKLFFGSGTQLSVL.

The chain couples TRBV7-9 to TRBJ1-5; 9 bases align to TRBD1. The junction had 4 bases not matched to a gene; V was cut back by 1 base and J by 0 bases. Germline CDR1 SEHNR, CDR2 FQNEAQ (reference sequence). The CDR3 sequence is 17 residues long. CDR3: CASSLEQGAYSNQPQHF. The CDR3 nucleotides read TGTGCCAGCAGCTTAGAACAGGGGGCCTATAGCAATCAGCCCCAGCATTTT.

The chain recombines TRBV14 with TRBJ2-1; 9 nucleotides align to TRBD2. Germline trimming cut 2 bases from V and 0 bases from J; bases unmatched to any gene: 11. Germline V gene lookup returns CDR1 SGHDN and CDR2 FVKESK. CDR3 size: 19 residues. CDR3 sequence (DNA): TGTGCCAGCAGCCAATTTGGGCTAGCGGGATACAGCTCCTACAATGAGCAGTTCTTC. This codes for CASSQFGLAGYSSYNEQFF.

The chain employs TRBV7-3 and TRBJ2-1; D is ambiguous. V dropped 4 bases and J dropped 0 bases, with 4 bases sitting between them. The CDR3 length is 13 residues. Germline lookup yields CDR1 SGHTA and CDR2 FQGTGA. The CDR3 DNA sequence: TGTGCCAGCAGCTGGAGCTCCTACAATGAGCAGTTCTTC. It translates to CASSWSSYNEQFF.

The genes are TRBV29-1 and TRBJ1-2; the D is unclear. V shed 7 bases and J shed 8 bases, with 11 bases lying between them. Looked up from germline, CDR1 is SQVTM and CDR2 is ANQGSEA. CDR3 length: 10 residues. CDR3 protein: CSGTTPGYTF. CDR3 nucleotides: TGCAGCGGGACGACTCCGGGCTACACCTTC.

The genes are TRBV4-1 and TRBJ1-5; 8 bases align to TRBD1. CDR1 and CDR2 from the germline V gene are MGHRA and YSYEKL. The CDR3 sequence is 15 residues long. The V and J ends lost 5 bases and 4 bases, in that order; junction bases with no gene match: 7. DNA of the CDR3: TGCGCCAGCAGCTTGATACAGGGGGGGAATCAGCCCCAGCATTTT. Encoded protein: CASSLIQGGNQPQHF.

J is TRBJ2-7 and V is TRBV7-2, with 8 bases identical to TRBD2. V lost 5 bases, J lost 3 bases, and 6 bases stayed unmatched. The CDR3 is 14 residues long. From germline, CDR1 is SGHTA and CDR2 FQGNSA. CDR3 amino acids: CASSRTSSLYEQYF. CDR3 coding DNA: TGTGCCAGCAGCCGGACTAGCTCCCTCTACGAGCAGTACTTC.

V is TRBV19 and J is TRBJ2-7; D is perhaps TRBD1 (6 bases). The germline V and J ends were trimmed by 3 bases and 7 bases, with 28 bases remaining between them. The CDR3 length is 18 residues. Germline V CDR1 and CDR2: LNHDA, SQIVND (reference sequence). DNA of the CDR3: TGTGCCAGTAGTATTGGGGCGACAGGTACCTTATCCTTTAGGGAGCAGTACTTC. Translating gives CASSIGATGTLSFREQYF.